These 8 T cell receptor beta chains share one sample of origin, sequenced in a study of breast tumors, draining lymph nodes, adjacent tissues. TCRdb analysed the multiplex PCR reads with MiXCR anew, one entry per CDR3 protein. The sample contains 30,000 to 40,000 distinct CDR3 sequences, around 35% of which appear only once. Input material: breast tumor tissue. Receptor source: a female donor with breast cancer. Some clones in this sample may be carry-over from other donors' samples.

Only a few counts were recorded for this clonotype. This chain links TRBV6-2 or TRBV6-3 with TRBJ2-1, with D perhaps TRBD2 (5 bases). The CDR3 is 14 residues long. V was clipped by 8 bases and J by 0 bases, with 11 bases between them. Germline V gene data show CDR1 as MNHEY and CDR2 as SVGEGT. The CDR3 sequence is CASGQEASYNEQFF. As DNA, the CDR3 is TGTGCCAGCGGCCAGGAGGCCTCCTACAATGAGCAGTTCTTC.

This clonotype has ten or more counts. The CDR3 DNA reads TGTGCCAGCAGCCAAGGGATCGCGGGTAGCGGGAGATACAATGAGCAGTTCTTC. Protein: CASSQGIAGSGRYNEQFF. The chain is built from TRBV14 and TRBJ2-1; 9 bases align to TRBD2. With 1 base clipped from V and 4 bases from J, the junction kept 11 bases outside the gene matches. There are 18 residues in the CDR3. Germline V CDR1 and CDR2: SGHDN, FVKESK.

This clonotype was recorded many times. The gene calls are TRBV10-3 and TRBJ2-3, with 9 bases matching TRBD1. The CDR3 totals 16 residues. Germline CDR1 is ENHRY and CDR2 is SYGVKD. V was clipped by 0 bases and J by 1 base; unmatched bases: 2. The DNA for the CDR3 is TGTGCCATCAGTGAGTCGAGGACAGGGGGCACAGATACGCAGTATTTT. Its protein is CAISESRTGGTDTQYF.

This clonotype has ten or more counts. This chain connects TRBV5-1 to TRBJ2-1; 7 bases agree with TRBD2. After removal of 2 bases from V and 0 bases from J, the junction contained 5 bases not matched to a gene. Germline V lookup: CDR1 SGHRS, CDR2 YFSETQ. The CDR3 runs 16 residues. The CDR3 loop is CASSFSSGFSYNEQFF. The CDR3 region has the DNA TGCGCCAGCAGCTTTTCTAGCGGATTCTCCTACAATGAGCAGTTCTTC.

Note on this clonotype: Since a much larger clone is just one base distant, this may be a read error. CDR3 region: CASTPGFGGCTF. The CDR3 DNA reads as TGTGCCAGCACCCCGGGTTTCGGTGGCTGCACCTTC. The rearrangement links TRBV28 to TRBJ1-2; D is uncertain. Germline assignment: CDR1 MDHEN and CDR2 SYDVKM. The CDR3 consists of 12 residues.

This sequence joins TRBV18 and TRBJ2-1; 10 nucleotides match TRBD2. Trimming removed 2 bases from V and 3 bases from J; junction bases left unmatched: 1. Germline V gene sequence: CDR1 KGHSH, CDR2 LQKENI. This CDR3 spans 15 amino acids. CDR3 residues: CASSPTSGIYNEQFF. The CDR3 DNA reads TGTGCCAGCTCACCAACTAGCGGGATCTACAATGAGCAGTTCTTC.

J is TRBJ2-7 and V is TRBV5-6; weak D call: TRBD1 (6 bases). CDR1 and CDR2 (germline): SGHDT, YYEEEE. V was cut by 0 bases and J by 5 bases, with 12 bases left in between. CDR3 length: 14 amino acids. The CDR3 DNA reads as TGTGCCAGCAGCTTGGGGGGGCGTCCGGACGAGCAGTACTTC. Its protein product is CASSLGGRPDEQYF.

This clonotype was found many times. CDR3 sequence (DNA): TGCAGTGCCATGGACTTCTCAGGCTCATCCTACGAGCAGTACTTC. Its protein is CSAMDFSGSSYEQYF. V and J are TRBV20-1 and TRBJ2-7, with D perhaps TRBD2 (5 bases). This CDR3 contains 15 residues. The ends were cut back, 6 bases at V and 1 base at J, with 19 bases in the middle. Looked up from germline, CDR1 is DFQATT and CDR2 is SNEGSKA (reference sequence).